The clone carrying this T cell receptor beta chain has only a few counts. As to time point: persistent/refractory GD, antithyroid drugs over 5 years with positive TRAb. PBMC-extracted RNA yielded the TCR library. This entry belongs to a study of regulatory T cells in long-lasting Graves disease. Trimming took 4 bases from V and 6 from J, leaving 13 bases between them. From germline, CDR1 is DFQATT and CDR2 SNEGSKA (reference sequence). The CDR3 has 13 residues. HTBI primers from iRepertoire and Arm-PCR of CDR3 regions yielded the TCR beta libraries. TCRdb reanalysed the multiplex PCR reads using MiXCR and keeps one entry per CDR3 protein. The table records a few hundred thousand distinct CDR3 sequences, around a fifth of them present only once.

The TCR was taken from a female donor with Graves disease. The rearrangement joins TRBV20-1 to TRBJ1-5; D is unclear. This specimen consisted of peripheral blood mononuclear cells (PBMCs), obtained when the disease was refractory, from a patient treated with antithyroid drugs. This CDR3 reads CSAMEGSGQPQHF. The CDR3 region has the DNA TGCAGTGCTATGGAGGGTTCGGGTCAGCCCCAGCATTTT.